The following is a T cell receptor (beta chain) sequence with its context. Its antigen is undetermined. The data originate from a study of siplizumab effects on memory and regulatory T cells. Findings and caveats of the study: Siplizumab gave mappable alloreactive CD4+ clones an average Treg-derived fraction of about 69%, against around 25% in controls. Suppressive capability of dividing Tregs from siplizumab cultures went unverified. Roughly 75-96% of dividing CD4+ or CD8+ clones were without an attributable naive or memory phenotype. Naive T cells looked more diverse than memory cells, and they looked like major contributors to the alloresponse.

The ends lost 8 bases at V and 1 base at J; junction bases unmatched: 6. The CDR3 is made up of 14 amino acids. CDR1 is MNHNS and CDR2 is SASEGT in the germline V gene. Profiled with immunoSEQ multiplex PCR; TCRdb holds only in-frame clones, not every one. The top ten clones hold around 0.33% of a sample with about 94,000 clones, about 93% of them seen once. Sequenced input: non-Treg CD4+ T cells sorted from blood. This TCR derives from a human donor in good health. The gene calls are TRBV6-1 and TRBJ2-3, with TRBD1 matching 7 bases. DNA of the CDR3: TGTGCCAGCCAAGACAGGGAAGGCACAGATACGCAGTATTTT. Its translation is CASQDREGTDTQYF.